The 21 T cell receptor beta chains presented below share a single source sample, sequenced in a study of response to subunit inactivated influenza vaccine (dated by TCRdb to 2017 to 2018). Library method: RT-PCR. TCRdb lists the instrument as Illumina HiSeq 2500. TCRdb passed the public sequencing reads through fastp at Q25 and MiXCR, retaining productive beta sequences. Records with the same CDR3 protein are collapsed into one entry carrying the most frequent genes and DNA. Here the sample has fewer than 600,000 distinct CDR3 sequences; 6% to 9% occur a single time. 10% to 15% of the sample goes to the ten largest clones. The sequences come from PBMCs from blood, collected less than 30 months after vaccination. These TCRs come from a man between 45 and 75 years old who received an inactivated influenza vaccine. Donor details come from another sample of the same person, matched by shared clones.

The CDR3 bases are TGTGCCAGCAGCCCGGGACAGGCCTCTGAAGCTTTCTTT. Amino acids: CASSPGQASEAFF. The genes are TRBV11-2 and TRBJ1-1, with 8 bases identical to TRBD1. The CDR3 is 13 residues long. Germline values: CDR1 SGHAT, CDR2 FQNNGV. With 5 bases clipped from V and 6 bases from J, the junction kept 5 bases outside the gene matches.

The table lists this clonotype with many counts. J is TRBJ2-7 and V is TRBV28, with 9 bases that match TRBD1. The V gene's germline CDR1 is MDHEN and CDR2 SYDVKM. This CDR3 is 15 amino acids long. J was trimmed by 0 bases and V by 0 bases; bases with no gene match: 0. The CDR3 region has the DNA TGTGCCAGCAGTTTATGGACAGGGGGCTCCTACGAGCAGTACTTC. Protein sequence: CASSLWTGGSYEQYF.

This clonotype was counted ten times or more. V gene TRBV4-2 combines with J gene TRBJ1-1, with a tentative D call TRBD1 (5 bases). V was trimmed by 0 bases and J by 3 bases, leaving 11 bases between them. CDR3 length: 15 amino acids. The germline V gene has CDR1 LGHNA and CDR2 YNFKEQ. The DNA for the CDR3 is TGTGCCAGCAGCCAAGACCTCAAGGGGTACACTGAAGCTTTCTTT. Encoded protein: CASSQDLKGYTEAFF.

V is TRBV28 and J is TRBJ1-6, with D maybe TRBD1 (5 bases). CDR3 size: 14 residues. The ends were cut back, 11 bases at V and 0 bases at J, with 11 bases in the middle. Germline V gene data show CDR1 as MDHEN and CDR2 as SYDVKM. This chain's CDR3 is CAAGTSSYNSPLHF. DNA of the CDR3: TGTGCCGCGGGGACGAGCTCCTATAATTCACCCCTCCACTTT.

This clonotype was counted many times. This chain uses TRBV5-1 with TRBJ2-1; TRBD2 agrees at 13 bases. Per the germline V gene, CDR1 is SGHRS and CDR2 is YFSETQ. The junction had 8 bases not matched to a gene; V was cut back by 4 bases and J by 7 bases. This CDR3 comprises 16 residues. CDR3 in amino acids: CASSQETTSGRNEQFF. DNA for the CDR3: TGCGCCAGCAGCCAAGAAACGACTAGCGGGAGGAATGAGCAGTTCTTC.

This clonotype was observed a few times. The J gene is TRBJ2-5, the V gene TRBV20-1; 12 nucleotides agree with TRBD1. Looked up from germline, CDR1 is DFQATT and CDR2 is SNEGSKA (reference sequence). V shed 3 bases and J 1 base; nucleotides not matched to a gene: 3. The CDR3 is made up of 15 amino acids. DNA of the CDR3: TGCAGTGCTAGGCCGGGACAGGGGGCCCAAGAGACCCAGTACTTC. This encodes CSARPGQGAQETQYF.

The chain carries TRBV20-1 and TRBJ1-5; 9 nucleotides match TRBD1. Germline CDR1 and CDR2: DFQATT and SNEGSKA (reference sequence). J was trimmed by 6 bases and V by 2 bases; bases with no gene match: 5. CDR3 length: 14 amino acids. In DNA, the CDR3 is TGCAGTGCTAGAACACCGGACAGGGGTCAGCCCCAGCATTTT. It encodes CSARTPDRGQPQHF.

The chain is built from TRBV5-1 and TRBJ2-2, with TRBD1 as a possible D gene (6 bases). Between the trimmed V and J ends, which lost 4 bases and 1 base, there was a span of 11 bases. The CDR3 contains 15 residues. Germline CDR1 reads SGHRS; CDR2 reads YFSETQ. The CDR3 coding sequence is TGCGCCAGCAGCCAGACGACAGGGAACACCGGGGAGCTGTTTTTT. It specifies CASSQTTGNTGELFF. Filled out from reference TRBV5-1 and TRBJ2-2, the complete variable domain reads KAGVTQTPRYLIKTRGQQVTLSCSPISGHRSVSWYQQTPGQGLQFLFEYFSETQRNKGNFPGRFSGRQFSNSRSEMNVSTLELGDSALYLCASSQTTGNTGELFFGEGSRLTVL.

The rearrangement links TRBV18 to TRBJ1-2, with 8 bases aligning to TRBD1. The CDR3 extends over 14 amino acids. Per germline, CDR1 KGHSH and CDR2 LQKENI. V trimming: 3 bases; J trimming: 7 bases; junction bases outside the gene matches: 7. CDR3 bases: TGTGCCAGCTCACCGGACAGGGTGCTGGGTGGCTACACCTTC. Its protein is CASSPDRVLGGYTF. Full variable domain (outside the CDR3, taken from reference TRBV18 and TRBJ1-2): NAGVMQNPRHLVRRRGQEARLRCSPMKGHSHVYWYRQLPEEGLKFMVYLQKENIIDESGMPKERFSAEFPKEGPSILRIQQVVRGDSAAYFCASSPDRVLGGYTFGSGTRLTVV.

This clonotype has only a few counts. The V gene is TRBV15, the J gene TRBJ2-2; D uncertain. The CDR3 has 14 residues. V lost 0 bases to trimming and J lost 4 bases, with 6 bases between them. Germline V gene sequence: CDR1 LNHNV, CDR2 YYDKDF (reference sequence). In DNA, the CDR3 is TGTGCCACCAGCAGAGATAGGCGCACCGGGGAGCTGTTTTTT. Its protein is CATSRDRRTGELFF.

This clonotype occurred many times. The J gene is TRBJ2-5, the V gene TRBV5-5; 7 nucleotides agree with TRBD2. The CDR3 has 14 residues. V gave up 6 bases and J gave up 1 base; unmatched junction bases: 6. CDR1 SGHKS and CDR2 YYEKEE come from the germline V gene (reference sequence). The CDR3 DNA reads TGTGCCAGCAACCTGGGGGGGTCCCAAGAGACCCAGTACTTC. Translating gives CASNLGGSQETQYF.

The J gene is TRBJ2-7, the V gene TRBV7-8, with 10 bases matching TRBD2. The length of the CDR3 is 15 residues. Germline V CDR1 and CDR2: SGHVS, FQNEAQ. V lost 2 bases, J lost 2 bases, and 3 bases stayed unmatched. This CDR3 reads CASSLKLAGTYEQYF. CDR3 coding DNA: TGTGCCAGCAGCTTAAAACTAGCGGGAACCTACGAGCAGTACTTC.

This clonotype was seen only a few times. The chain employs TRBV29-1 and TRBJ2-3; the D is unclear. The germline V gene has CDR1 SQVTM and CDR2 ANQGSEA. This CDR3 has 10 amino acids. Here the CDR3 DNA reads TGCGCAGCCAGCACAGATACGCAGTATTTT. It is translated as CAASTDTQYF.

Points on this clonotype: This may be a read error: a much more frequent sequence differs by one nucleotide. The V gene is TRBV7-3, the J gene TRBJ2-3; 7 bases line up with TRBD2. The CDR3 extends over 14 amino acids. The germline CDR1 and CDR2 sequences are SGHTA and FQGTGA. The CDR3 nucleotides are TGTGCCAGCAGCTTGGGCGGGAGTGCAGATCCGCAGTATTTT. This translates into CASSLGGSADPQYF.

In this sample, this clonotype turned up many times. V and J are TRBV4-2 and TRBJ2-3; D call uncertain. CDR3 length: 15 amino acids. CDR1 is LGHNA and CDR2 is YNFKEQ in the germline V gene. V was shortened by 3 bases and J by 1 base, with 11 bases between the two germline ends. Here the CDR3 DNA reads TGTGCCAGCAGCCAGGGCTTTCCCGGCACAGATACGCAGTATTTT. It encodes CASSQGFPGTDTQYF.

This clonotype has more than one count but fewer than ten. The CDR3 DNA sequence: TGTGCCAGCTCCATCAAATCAGCCGGGGAGCTGTTTTTT. Protein: CASSIKSAGELFF. The chain employs TRBV18 and TRBJ2-2; D is uncertain. CDR3 size: 13 residues. Trimming took off 6 bases at V and 6 bases at J, with 11 bases between the two ends. Germline lookup yields CDR1 KGHSH and CDR2 LQKENI. Filled out from reference TRBV18 and TRBJ2-2, the complete variable domain reads NAGVMQNPRHLVRRRGQEARLRCSPMKGHSHVYWYRQLPEEGLKFMVYLQKENIIDESGMPKERFSAEFPKEGPSILRIQQVVRGDSAAYFCASSIKSAGELFFGEGSRLTVL.

The CDR3 bases are TGCAGTGCTAGACCTAGCGGGAGAGACAATGAGCAGTTCTTC. This sequence encodes CSARPSGRDNEQFF. The V gene is TRBV20-1, the J gene TRBJ2-1; 10 nucleotides align to TRBD2. The germline CDR1 and CDR2 sequences are DFQATT and SNEGSKA (reference sequence). V shed 2 bases, J shed 5 bases, and the junction held 3 bases outside the gene matches. CDR3 length: 14 residues.

A few counts support this clonotype. The chain links TRBV7-6 to TRBJ2-1; 12 bases are a match to TRBD2. Looked up from germline, CDR1 is SGHVS and CDR2 is FNYEAQ. V lost 0 bases and J lost 0; bases outside the gene matches: 12. This CDR3 region has 21 residues. CDR3 sequence reads: CASSLALGTSGSRSSYNEQFF. CDR3 DNA: TGTGCCAGCAGCTTAGCGCTCGGGACTAGCGGGTCAAGGAGCTCCTACAATGAGCAGTTCTTC.

The rearrangement links TRBV20-1 to TRBJ2-7; no reliable D call. Germline loops: CDR1 DFQATT, CDR2 SNEGSKA (reference sequence). CDR3 length: 12 residues. Trimming cost V 6 bases and J 1 base, with 10 bases left between them. CDR3 nucleotide sequence: TGCAGTGCGGCGGTGTGGTCCTACGAGCAGTACTTC. Encoded protein: CSAAVWSYEQYF.

The chain recombines TRBV6-1 with TRBJ1-5; 12 bases line up with TRBD1. This CDR3 has 14 residues. The germline CDR1 and CDR2 sequences are MNHNS and SASEGT. With V trimmed by 8 bases and J by 6 bases, 5 bases remained unmatched. The CDR3 sequence is CASRGQGAGQPQHF. The CDR3 DNA is TGTGCCAGCCGGGGACAGGGGGCAGGTCAGCCCCAGCATTTT.

The chain joins TRBV5-1 to TRBJ2-1; TRBD1 or TRBD2 may be the D gene (5 bases each). The CDR3 contains 13 residues. The V gene's germline CDR1 is SGHRS and CDR2 YFSETQ. The V end lost 4 bases, the J end lost 4 bases, and 9 bases lay between the germline ends. The CDR3 protein is CASSPEGYNEQFF. The DNA of the CDR3 is TGCGCCAGCAGCCCCGAGGGGTACAATGAGCAGTTCTTC.